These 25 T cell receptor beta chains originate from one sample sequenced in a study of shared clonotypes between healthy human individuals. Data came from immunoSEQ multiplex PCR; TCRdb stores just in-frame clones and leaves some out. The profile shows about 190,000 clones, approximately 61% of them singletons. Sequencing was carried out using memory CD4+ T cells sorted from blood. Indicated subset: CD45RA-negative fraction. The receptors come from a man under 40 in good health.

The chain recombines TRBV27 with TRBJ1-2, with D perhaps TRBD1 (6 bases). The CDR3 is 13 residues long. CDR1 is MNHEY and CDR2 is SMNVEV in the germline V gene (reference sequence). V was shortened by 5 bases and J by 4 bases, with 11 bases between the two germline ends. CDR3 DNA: TGTGCCAGCAGTCCCAGGGGATTCTATGGCTACACCTTC. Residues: CASSPRGFYGYTF.

Here the CDR3 DNA reads TGTGCCAGCCGGACAGAATCGTACGGCTACACCTTC. Protein sequence: CASRTESYGYTF. The chain is built from TRBV28 and TRBJ1-2, with D possibly TRBD1 on 6 matching bases. CDR1 MDHEN and CDR2 SYDVKM come from the germline V gene. Trimming stripped 8 bases from V and 8 bases from J, with 15 bases between. The CDR3 loop spans 12 amino acids.

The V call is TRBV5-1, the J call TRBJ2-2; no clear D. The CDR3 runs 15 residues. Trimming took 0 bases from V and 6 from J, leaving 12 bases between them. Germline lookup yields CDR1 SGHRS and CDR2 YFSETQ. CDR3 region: CASSLAVAISGELFF. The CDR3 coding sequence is TGCGCCAGCAGCTTGGCCGTCGCTATCTCCGGGGAGCTGTTTTTT.

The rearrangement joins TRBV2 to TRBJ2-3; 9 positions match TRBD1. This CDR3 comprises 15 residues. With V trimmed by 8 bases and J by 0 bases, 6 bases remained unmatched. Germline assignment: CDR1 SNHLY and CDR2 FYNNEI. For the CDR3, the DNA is TGTGCCAGCGACAGGGGGAGAGCTAGCACAGATACGCAGTATTTT. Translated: CASDRGRASTDTQYF.

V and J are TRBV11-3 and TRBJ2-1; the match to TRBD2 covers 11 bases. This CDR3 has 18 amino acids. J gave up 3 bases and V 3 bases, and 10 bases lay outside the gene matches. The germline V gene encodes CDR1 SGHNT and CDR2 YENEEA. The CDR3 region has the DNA TGTGCCAGCAGCTTTGGGACTAGCGGTATGGCGGGCTACAATGAGCAGTTCTTC. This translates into CASSFGTSGMAGYNEQFF. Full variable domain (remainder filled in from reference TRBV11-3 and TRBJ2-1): EAGVVQSPRYKIIEKKQPVAFWCNPISGHNTLYWYLQNLGQGPELLIRYENEEAVDDSQLPKDRFSAERLKGVDSTLKIQPAELGDSAVYLCASSFGTSGMAGYNEQFFGPGTRLTVL.

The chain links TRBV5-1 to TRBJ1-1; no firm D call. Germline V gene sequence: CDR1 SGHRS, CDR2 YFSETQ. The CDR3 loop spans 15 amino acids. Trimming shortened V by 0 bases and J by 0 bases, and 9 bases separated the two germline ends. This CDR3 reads CASSLGHGVNTEAFF. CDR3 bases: TGCGCCAGCAGCTTGGGTCACGGTGTGAACACTGAAGCTTTCTTT.

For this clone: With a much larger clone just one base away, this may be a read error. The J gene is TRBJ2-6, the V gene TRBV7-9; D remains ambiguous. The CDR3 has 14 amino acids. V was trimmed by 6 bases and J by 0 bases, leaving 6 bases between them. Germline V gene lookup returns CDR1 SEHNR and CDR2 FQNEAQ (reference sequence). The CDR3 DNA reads TGTGCCAGCAGTCTGAGCTCTGGGGCCAACGTCCTGACTTTC. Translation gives CASSLSSGANVLTF.

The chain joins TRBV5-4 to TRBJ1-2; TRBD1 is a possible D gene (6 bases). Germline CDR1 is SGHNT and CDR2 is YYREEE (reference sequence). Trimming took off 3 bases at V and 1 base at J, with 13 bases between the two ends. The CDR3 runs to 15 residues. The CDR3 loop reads CASSSPRTDNYGYTF. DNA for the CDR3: TGTGCCAGCAGCTCTCCCAGGACAGATAACTATGGCTACACCTTC.

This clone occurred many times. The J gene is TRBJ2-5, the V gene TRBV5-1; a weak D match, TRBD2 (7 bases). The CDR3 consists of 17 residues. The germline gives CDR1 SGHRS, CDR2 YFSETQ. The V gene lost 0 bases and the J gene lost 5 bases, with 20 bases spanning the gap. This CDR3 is CASSLGGRGARRETQYF. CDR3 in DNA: TGCGCCAGCAGCTTGGGCGGCCGGGGGGCCCGCCGGGAGACCCAGTACTTC.

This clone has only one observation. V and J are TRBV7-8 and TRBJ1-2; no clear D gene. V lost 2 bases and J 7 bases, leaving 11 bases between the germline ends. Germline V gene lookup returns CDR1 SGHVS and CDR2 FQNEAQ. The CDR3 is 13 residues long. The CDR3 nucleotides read TGTGCCAGCAGCTTAAATTCGGACGTTGGCTACACCTTC. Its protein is CASSLNSDVGYTF.

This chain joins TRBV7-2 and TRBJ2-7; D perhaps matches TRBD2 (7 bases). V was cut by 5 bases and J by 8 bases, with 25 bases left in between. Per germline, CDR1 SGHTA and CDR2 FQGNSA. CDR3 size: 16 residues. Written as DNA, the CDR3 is TGTGCCAGCAGCCCGACGCGGGCGGGGGCCGGGTTGCAGCAGTACTTC. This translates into CASSPTRAGAGLQQYF.

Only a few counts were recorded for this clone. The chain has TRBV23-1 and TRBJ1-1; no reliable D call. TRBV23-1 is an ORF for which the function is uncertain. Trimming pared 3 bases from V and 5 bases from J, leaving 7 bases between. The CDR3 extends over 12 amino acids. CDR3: CASSQQRTEAFF. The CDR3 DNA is TGCGCCAGCAGTCAGCAGCGGACTGAAGCTTTCTTT.

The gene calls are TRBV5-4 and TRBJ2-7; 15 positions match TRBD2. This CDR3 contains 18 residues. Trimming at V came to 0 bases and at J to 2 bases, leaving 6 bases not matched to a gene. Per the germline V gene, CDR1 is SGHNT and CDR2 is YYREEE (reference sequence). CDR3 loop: CASSLGPGTSGGTYEQYF. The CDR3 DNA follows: TGTGCCAGCAGCTTGGGCCCTGGGACTAGCGGGGGGACCTACGAGCAGTACTTC.

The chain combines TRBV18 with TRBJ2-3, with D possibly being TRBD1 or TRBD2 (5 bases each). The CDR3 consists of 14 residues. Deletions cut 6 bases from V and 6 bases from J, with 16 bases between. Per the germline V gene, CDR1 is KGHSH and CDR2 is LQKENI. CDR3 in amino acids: CASSDQWGGDTQYF. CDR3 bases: TGTGCCAGCTCCGACCAATGGGGCGGGGATACGCAGTATTTT.

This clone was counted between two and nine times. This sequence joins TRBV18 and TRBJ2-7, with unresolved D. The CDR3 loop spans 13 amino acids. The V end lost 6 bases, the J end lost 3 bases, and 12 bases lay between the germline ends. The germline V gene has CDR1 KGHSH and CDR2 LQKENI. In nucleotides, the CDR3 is TGTGCCAGCTCGTTCTCATCTTTCTACGAGCAGTACTTC. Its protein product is CASSFSSFYEQYF.

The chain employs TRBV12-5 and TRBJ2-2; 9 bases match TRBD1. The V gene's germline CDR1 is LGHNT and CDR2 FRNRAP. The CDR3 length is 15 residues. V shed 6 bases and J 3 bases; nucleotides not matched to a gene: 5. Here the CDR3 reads CASGMGQGDTGELFF. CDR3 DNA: TGTGCTAGTGGGATGGGACAGGGTGACACCGGGGAGCTGTTTTTT.

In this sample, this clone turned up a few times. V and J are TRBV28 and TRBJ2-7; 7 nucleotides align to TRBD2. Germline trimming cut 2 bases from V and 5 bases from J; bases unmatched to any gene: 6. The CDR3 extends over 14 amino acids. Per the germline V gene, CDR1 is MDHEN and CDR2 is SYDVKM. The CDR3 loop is CASSLTGGDNEQYF. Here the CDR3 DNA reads TGTGCCAGCAGTTTAACGGGAGGCGACAACGAGCAGTACTTC.

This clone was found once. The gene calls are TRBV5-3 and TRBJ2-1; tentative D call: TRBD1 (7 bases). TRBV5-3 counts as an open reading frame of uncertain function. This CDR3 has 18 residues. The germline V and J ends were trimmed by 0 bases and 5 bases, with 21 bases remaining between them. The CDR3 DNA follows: TGTGCCAGAAGCTTGGCCGCGGGAAGGGGGCCCGAAGACAATGAGCAGTTCTTC. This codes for CARSLAAGRGPEDNEQFF.

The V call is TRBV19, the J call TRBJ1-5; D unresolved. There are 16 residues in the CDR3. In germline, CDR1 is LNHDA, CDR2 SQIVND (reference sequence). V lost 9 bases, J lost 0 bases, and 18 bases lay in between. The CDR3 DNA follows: TGTGCCAGCCTCCTGGACTCAAAATATAGCAATCAGCCCCAGCATTTT. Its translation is CASLLDSKYSNQPQHF.

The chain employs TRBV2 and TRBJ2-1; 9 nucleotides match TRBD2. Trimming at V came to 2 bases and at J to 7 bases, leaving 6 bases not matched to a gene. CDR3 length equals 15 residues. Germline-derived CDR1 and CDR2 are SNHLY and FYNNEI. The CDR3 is CASSETLAGNNEQFF. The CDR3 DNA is TGTGCCAGCAGTGAAACCCTAGCGGGAAATAATGAGCAGTTCTTC.

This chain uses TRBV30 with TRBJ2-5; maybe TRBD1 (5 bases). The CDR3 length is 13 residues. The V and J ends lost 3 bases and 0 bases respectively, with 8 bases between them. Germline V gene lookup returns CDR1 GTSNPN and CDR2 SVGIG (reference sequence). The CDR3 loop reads CAWRRQYQETQYF. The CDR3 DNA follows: TGTGCCTGGAGGCGACAGTACCAAGAGACCCAGTACTTC.

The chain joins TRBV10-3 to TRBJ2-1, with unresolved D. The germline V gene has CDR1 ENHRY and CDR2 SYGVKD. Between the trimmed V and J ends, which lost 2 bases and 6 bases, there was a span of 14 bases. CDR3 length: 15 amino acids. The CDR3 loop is CAISEGRMGSNEQFF. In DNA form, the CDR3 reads TGTGCCATCAGTGAGGGCCGGATGGGGTCCAATGAGCAGTTCTTC.

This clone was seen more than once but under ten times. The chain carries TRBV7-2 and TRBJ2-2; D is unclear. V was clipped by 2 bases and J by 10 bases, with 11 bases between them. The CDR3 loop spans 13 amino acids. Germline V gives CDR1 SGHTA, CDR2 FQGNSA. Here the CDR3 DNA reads TGTGCCAGCAGCTTACAGGCTGAATCGGAGCTGTTTTTT. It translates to CASSLQAESELFF.

The CDR3 spells CASSFLTGSAVGEQFF. CDR3 DNA: TGTGCCAGCAGCTTCCTGACAGGGAGCGCAGTAGGTGAGCAGTTCTTC. The J gene is TRBJ2-1, the V gene TRBV5-4, with 7 bases fitting TRBD1. Trimming at V came to 2 bases and at J to 9 bases, leaving 14 bases not matched to a gene. The length of the CDR3 is 16 residues. Germline V CDR1 and CDR2: SGHNT, YYREEE (reference sequence).

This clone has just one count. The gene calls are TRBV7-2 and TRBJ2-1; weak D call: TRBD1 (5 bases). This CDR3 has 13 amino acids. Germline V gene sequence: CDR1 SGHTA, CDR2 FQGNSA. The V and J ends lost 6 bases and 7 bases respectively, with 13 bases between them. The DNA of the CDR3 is TGTGCCAGCAGTATAGGGGCCGCGAATGAGCAGTTCTTC. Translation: CASSIGAANEQFF.